The clone carrying this T cell receptor (beta chain) was observed a few times. The antigen remains unidentified. The PCR made use of 60 Vbeta and 13 Jbeta primers. Clones were sequenced by immunoSEQ multiplex PCR, and TCRdb holds only the in-frame ones, with some missing. The sample lists 130,000 to 150,000 clones, about 73% occurring once. The entry originates in a study of cytomegalovirus exposure and HLA in healthy donors. Findings and limits, study-wide: Immune exposure information comprised only CMV serostatus.

The receptor was derived from a man aged 40-49 years in good health and CMV-seropositive. Sequenced material: PBMCs.

The CDR3 loop is CASSEGTSGYNEQFF. In DNA form, the CDR3 reads TGTGCCAGCAGCGAAGGGACTAGCGGGTACAATGAGCAGTTCTTC. The V and J genes are TRBV11-3 and TRBJ2-1; 12 bases are a match to TRBD2. This CDR3 is built from 15 residues. Germline CDR1 SGHNT, CDR2 YENEEA. J was trimmed by 4 bases and V by 5 bases; bases with no gene match: 3.